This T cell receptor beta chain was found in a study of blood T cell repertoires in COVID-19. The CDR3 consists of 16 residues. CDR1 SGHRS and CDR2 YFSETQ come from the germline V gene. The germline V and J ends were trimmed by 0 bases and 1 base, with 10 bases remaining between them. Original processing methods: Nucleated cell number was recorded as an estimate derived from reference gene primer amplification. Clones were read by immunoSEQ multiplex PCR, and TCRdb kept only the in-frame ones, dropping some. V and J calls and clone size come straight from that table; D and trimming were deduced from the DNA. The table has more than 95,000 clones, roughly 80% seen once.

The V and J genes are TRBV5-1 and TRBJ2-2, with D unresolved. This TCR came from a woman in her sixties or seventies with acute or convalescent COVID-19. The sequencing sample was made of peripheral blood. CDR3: CASSLGLGGNTGELFF. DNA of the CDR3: TGCGCCAGCAGCTTGGGGCTAGGCGGGAACACCGGGGAGCTGTTTTTT.